The 15 T cell receptor beta chains presented below share a single source sample, sequenced in a study of T cells after yellow fever vaccination. Each CDR3 protein gets one entry after TCRdb re-called the 5' RACE reads with MiXCR. The repertoire holds 300,000 to 350,000 distinct CDR3 sequences, with around 4.3% as singletons. The sample here was PBMCs, taken 15 days after the yellow fever booster vaccination. The receptors were sampled from a man in his late teens or twenties who received the YFV17D yellow fever vaccine.

This clonotype appeared many times. The genes are TRBV5-6 and TRBJ1-1, with a tentative D call TRBD1 (5 bases). V lost 4 bases, J lost 3 bases, and 13 bases lay in between. CDR3 length: 14 residues. Germline V CDR1 and CDR2: SGHDT, YYEEEE. CDR3 loop: CASSIDRTYTEAFF. CDR3 sequence (DNA): TGTGCCAGCAGCATCGACAGAACGTACACTGAAGCTTTCTTT.

This clonotype was detected ten times or more. This chain uses TRBV6-6 with TRBJ2-2, with 9 bases lining up with TRBD1. J lost 5 bases, V lost 4 bases, and 8 bases had no gene match. The CDR3 is made up of 16 amino acids. The germline gives CDR1 MNHNY, CDR2 SVGAGI (reference sequence). Here the CDR3 DNA reads TGTGCCAGCAGTTCCCGGGACAGGGAGGTAACCGGGGAGCTGTTTTTT. Protein sequence: CASSSRDREVTGELFF.

This clonotype has only a few counts. The V gene is TRBV29-1, the J gene TRBJ1-2, with TRBD1 identical over 7 bases. Germline trimming cut 7 bases from V and 6 bases from J; bases unmatched to any gene: 2. CDR1 SQVTM and CDR2 ANQGSEA come from the germline V gene. The CDR3 totals 10 residues. DNA for the CDR3: TGCAGCGGGCAGGGGGATGGCTACACCTTC. Amino acid sequence: CSGQGDGYTF.

This clonotype was detected many times. The chain couples TRBV12-3 or TRBV12-4 to TRBJ1-4; 7 positions agree with TRBD1. The length of the CDR3 is 14 residues. V trimming: 2 bases; J trimming: 6 bases; junction bases outside the gene matches: 3. DNA for the CDR3: TGTGCCAGCAGTTTACGGCAGGGGGATGAAAAACTGTTTTTT. It specifies CASSLRQGDEKLFF.

This clonotype was detected many times. This chain links TRBV4-3 with TRBJ2-2; tentative D call: TRBD2 (6 bases). The V and J ends lost 2 bases and 4 bases respectively, with 8 bases between them. This CDR3 comprises 14 residues. Germline CDR1 and CDR2: LGHNA and YSLEER. CDR3 amino acids: CASSQSSVTGELFF. CDR3 nucleotide sequence: TGCGCCAGCAGCCAATCTAGCGTCACCGGGGAGCTGTTTTTT.

This chain connects TRBV5-1 to TRBJ2-3, with a possible D match to TRBD1 (6 bases). The CDR3 extends over 13 amino acids. Germline lookup yields CDR1 SGHRS and CDR2 YFSETQ. The V end was cut by 4 bases, the J end by 0 bases, with 6 bases between. CDR3 bases: TGCGCCAGCAGCGGACAGAGCACAGATACGCAGTATTTT. Encoded protein: CASSGQSTDTQYF. Full variable domain (missing parts from reference TRBV5-1 and TRBJ2-3): KAGVTQTPRYLIKTRGQQVTLSCSPISGHRSVSWYQQTPGQGLQFLFEYFSETQRNKGNFPGRFSGRQFSNSRSEMNVSTLELGDSALYLCASSGQSTDTQYFGPGTRLTVL.

This clonotype has ten or more counts. V usage is TRBV6-5 and J usage is TRBJ2-1; no clear D. Germline values: CDR1 MNHEY, CDR2 SVGAGI. This CDR3 spans 13 amino acids. V was pared by 4 bases and J by 5 bases, with 9 bases between. CDR3 coding DNA: TGTGCCAGCAGTTTTACCGAACACAATGAGCAGTTCTTC. Translating gives CASSFTEHNEQFF.

The chain combines TRBV7-9 with TRBJ2-7; the D is unclear. This CDR3 spans 12 amino acids. The V end lost 4 bases, the J end lost 4 bases, and 8 bases lay between the germline ends. Germline CDR1 is SEHNR and CDR2 is FQNEAQ (reference sequence). The CDR3 nucleotides are TGTGCCAGCAGCTCGACGACGTACGAGCAGTACTTC. This gives the protein CASSSTTYEQYF.

CDR3 sequence: CASSLSRGDGYTF. The DNA for the CDR3 is TGTGCCAGCAGTTTATCAAGAGGGGATGGCTACACCTTC. The chain uses TRBV27 and TRBJ1-2; D might be TRBD1 (5 bases). Trimming stripped 0 bases from V and 6 bases from J, with 8 bases between. The CDR3 extends over 13 amino acids. The V gene's germline CDR1 is MNHEY and CDR2 SMNVEV (reference sequence).

The rearrangement links TRBV29-1 to TRBJ2-5, with TRBD2 identical over 12 bases. The CDR3 totals 16 residues. Trimming removed 0 bases from V and 5 bases from J; junction bases left unmatched: 7. Germline CDR1 SQVTM, CDR2 ANQGSEA. In DNA form, the CDR3 reads TGCAGCGTTGAAGACTCCCTAGCGGGGGGGCGGGAGACCCAGTACTTC. Amino acid sequence: CSVEDSLAGGRETQYF. Using reference TRBV29-1 and TRBJ2-5 for the parts outside the CDR3, the full variable domain is SAVISQKPSRDICQRGTSLTIQCQVDSQVTMMFWYRQQPGQSLTLIATANQGSEATYESGFVIDKFPISRPNLTFSTLTVSNMSPEDSSIYLCSVEDSLAGGRETQYFGPGTRLLVL.

This clonotype has at least ten counts. The chain is built from TRBV27 and TRBJ2-1; a possible D gene is TRBD1 (6 bases). Trimming took 3 bases from V and 6 from J, leaving 12 bases between them. This CDR3 region has 14 residues. Per the germline V gene, CDR1 is MNHEY and CDR2 is SMNVEV (reference sequence). CDR3 protein: CASSFAPRGNEQFF. Here the CDR3 DNA reads TGTGCCAGCAGTTTTGCCCCCAGGGGCAATGAGCAGTTCTTC.

This sequence joins TRBV5-6 and TRBJ1-4, with D maybe TRBD1 (5 bases). Germline V gives CDR1 SGHDT, CDR2 YYEEEE. With 2 bases removed from V and 7 bases from J, the gap between germline ends came to 18 bases. The CDR3 has 16 amino acids. CDR3 loop: CASSFGGQGGREKLFF. The CDR3 DNA is TGTGCCAGCAGCTTTGGTGGGCAGGGCGGACGTGAAAAACTGTTTTTT.

This clonotype appeared a few times. The chain recombines TRBV10-2 with TRBJ2-1; TRBD2 matches 8 bases. The CDR3 is 13 residues long. Trimming took 6 bases from V and 4 from J; bases not matched to a gene: 2. The germline gives CDR1 WSHSY, CDR2 SAAADI. The CDR3 bases are TGCGCCAGCAGGATAGCGGGATACAATGAGCAGTTCTTC. This translates into CASRIAGYNEQFF.

This clonotype was counted at least ten times. The J gene is TRBJ2-7, the V gene TRBV6-6; the D gene is possibly TRBD2 (5 bases). The CDR3 consists of 13 residues. V was pared by 5 bases and J by 6 bases, with 14 bases between. CDR1 is MNHNY and CDR2 is SVGAGI in the germline V gene (reference sequence). As DNA, the CDR3 is TGTGCCAGCAGTGACAACCGGGAACTCGAGCAGTACGTC. Encoded protein: CASSDNRELEQYV.

The table lists this clonotype with a few counts. V is TRBV12-3 or TRBV12-4 and J is TRBJ1-4; 7 positions agree with TRBD1. The CDR3 extends over 13 amino acids. The trim removed 5 bases at V and 8 bases at J, leaving 5 bases unmatched. The CDR3 region is CASSRGLGEKLFF. Written as DNA, the CDR3 is TGTGCCAGCAGTAGGGGGCTTGGGGAAAAACTGTTTTTT.